The T cell receptor (beta chain) described here comes from a study of T cells in localized non-small cell lung cancer. Regarding the study as a whole: Heterogeneity remains possible because sequencing was limited to only one tumor region. Blood T cell density predicted longer survival; adjacent-lung clonality, shorter. Adjacent lung was found to contain a median about 50 of the top 100 tumor clones. Uninvolved neighboring lung showed the greatest T cell clonality, exceeding tumor.

The CDR3 covers 15 residues. V shed 1 base, J shed 8 bases, and the junction held 7 bases outside the gene matches. Germline CDR1 SNHLY, CDR2 FYNNEI. Of note for this clone: Its matching antigen is unknown.

The table came from immunoSEQ multiplex PCR; TCRdb's copy has only in-frame clones and leaves some out. The sample includes around 130,000 clones, 89% of them seen just once. The chain employs TRBV2 and TRBJ1-3; 8 bases are shared with TRBD1. Sequencing used peripheral blood, obtained before any cancer treatment. This clonotype originated in a female donor of 60 years or more with stage I lung adenocarcinoma. This CDR3 is CASSEGDRSGHTIYF. As DNA, the CDR3 is TGTGCCAGCAGTGAAGGGGACAGGTCGGGGCACACCATATATTTT.